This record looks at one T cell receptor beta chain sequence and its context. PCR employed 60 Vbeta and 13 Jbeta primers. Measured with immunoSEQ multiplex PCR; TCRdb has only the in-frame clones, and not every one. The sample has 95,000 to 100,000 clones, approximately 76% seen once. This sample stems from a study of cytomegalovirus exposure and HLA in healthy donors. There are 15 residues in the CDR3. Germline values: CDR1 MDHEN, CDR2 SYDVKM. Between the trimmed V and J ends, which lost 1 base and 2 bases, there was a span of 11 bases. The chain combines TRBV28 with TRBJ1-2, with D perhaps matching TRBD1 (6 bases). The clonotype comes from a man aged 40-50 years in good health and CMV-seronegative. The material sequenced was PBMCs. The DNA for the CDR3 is TGTGCCAGCAGTTTATCACAGGGTCTCAACTATGGCTACACCTTC. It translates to CASSLSQGLNYGYTF.